This is a list of T cell receptor beta chains from one sample in a study of graft-versus-host responses after intestinal transplantation. Produced via immunoSEQ multiplex PCR; TCRdb's table is partial and in-frame only. The table includes around 100,000 clones, roughly 93% detected once. Their target antigens are unknown. Sample: unstimulated CD8+ T cells sorted from spleen or lymph node cells, taken before intestinal transplant. Every receptor here comes from a human donor who received an intestinal transplant. Each CDR3 is given with its conserved first and last residue. Fields, in order: V gene, D gene, clone size, J gene, CDR3 DNA, CDR3 protein. D genes are given only for firm matches. For some rows the clone size is stated as once, few or many, or as a class when expanded; others skip it.

>TRBV5-4|-|-|TRBJ2-7
TGTGCCAGCAGCCTCAACACCCGAAACGAGCAGTACTTC
CASSLNTRNEQYF
>TRBV10-3|TRBD1|few|TRBJ2-7
TGTGCCCTACGGGACAGCTCCTACGAGCAGTACTTC
CALRDSSYEQYF
>TRBV11-3|TRBD1|-|TRBJ2-2
TGTGCCAGCAGCTGGTGGACAGGGGGCAGGGTTTGGGACACCGGGGAGCTGTTTTTT
CASSWWTGGRVWDTGELFF
>TRBV30|-|-|TRBJ2-2
TGTGCCTGGACCCGGGCCGACGGGGAGCTGTTTTTT
CAWTRADGELFF
>TRBV7-2|-|-|TRBJ2-7
TGTGCCAGTCTGTCCGGGCTCTCCTACGAGCAGTACTTC
CASLSGLSYEQYF
>TRBV5-6|-|-|TRBJ1-1
TGTGCCAGCAGCTTGGGGGGGTTCACTGAAGCTTTCTTT
CASSLGGFTEAFF
>TRBV4-1|-|-|TRBJ1-5
TGCGCCAGCAGCCACCCGGGCGAGGGTAATCAGCCCCAGCATTTT
CASSHPGEGNQPQHF
>TRBV9|-|-|TRBJ1-1
TGTGCCAGCAGGGGGTCGAACACTGAAGCTTTCTTT
CASRGSNTEAFF
>TRBV28|-|-|TRBJ1-2
TGTGCCAGCAGCTCGGGACTAGTTTATGGCTACACCTTC
CASSSGLVYGYTF
>TRBV6-5|TRBD1|-|TRBJ2-7
TGTGCCAGCAGTTTCGGGACAGGGTCCGAGCAGTACTTC
CASSFGTGSEQYF
>TRBV6-1|-|-|TRBJ2-7
TGTGCCAGCAGTGAATTATCCTACGAGCAGTACTTC
CASSELSYEQYF
>TRBV12-5|-|-|TRBJ1-3
TGTGCTAGTGGTCGCGACCGAGTCTCTGGAAACACCATATATTTT
CASGRDRVSGNTIYF
>TRBV7-9|TRBD1|-|TRBJ2-1
TGTGCCAGCAGCTCCCCTTCGACAGGGGGTTTTCCCAATGAGCAGTTCTTC
CASSSPSTGGFPNEQFF
>TRBV6-1|-|-|TRBJ2-7
TGTGCCAGCAGTGAAATCGCGGAGCAGTACTTC
CASSEIAEQYF
>TRBV2|-|-|TRBJ2-6
TGTGCCAGCACTGGCTCTCCGGACTCTGGGGCCAACGTCCTGACTTTC
CASTGSPDSGANVLTF
>TRBV7-9|TRBD1|-|TRBJ2-1
TGTGCCAGCAGCCCAGGGGGCAGCTCCTACAATGAGCAGTTCTTC
CASSPGGSSYNEQFF
>TRBV7-2|TRBD2|-|TRBJ2-1
TGTGCCAGCAGCACAATACGGACTAGCGGGGGGTACAATGAGCAGTTCTTC
CASSTIRTSGGYNEQFF
>TRBV27|-|-|TRBJ2-2
TGTGCCAGCATCCGAAAGGGGGGGAACACCGGGGAGCTGTTTTTT
CASIRKGGNTGELFF
>TRBV4-1|TRBD1|-|TRBJ1-1
TGCGCCAGCAGCCACCTCCCCGGGACAGGGAACACTGAAGCTTTCTTT
CASSHLPGTGNTEAFF
>TRBV4-2|-|-|TRBJ1-6
TGTGCCAGCAGCCGAAAAACGCAGGTCCATTTTTACAATAATTCACCCCTCCACTTT
CASSRKTQVHFYNNSPLHF
>TRBV7-6|TRBD1|once|TRBJ1-6
TGTGCCAGCAGCTCCGACAGGGGGAATTCACCCCTCCACTTT
CASSSDRGNSPLHF
>TRBV13|TRBD1|-|TRBJ2-5
TGTGCCAGCAGCAAACCGGACAGGGTCCAAGAGACCCAGTACTTC
CASSKPDRVQETQYF
>TRBV5-1|-|once|TRBJ2-7
TGCGCCAGCAGCCACCCGGGGAAAGGGCCCTACGAGCAGTACTTC
CASSHPGKGPYEQYF
>TRBV5-1|-|once|TRBJ1-1
TGCGCCAGCAGGCTCCGCTGGGAGAACACTGAAGCTTTCTTT
CASRLRWENTEAFF
>TRBV9|TRBD1|-|TRBJ2-1
TGTGCCAGCAGCGTAGAGGGGGCCTGGGTCGCCGGCTACAATGAGCAGTTCTTC
CASSVEGAWVAGYNEQFF
>TRBV7-9|-|-|TRBJ2-5
TGTGCCAGCATGACCCAGGGTGAGGAGGAGACCCAGTACTTC
CASMTQGEEETQYF
>TRBV29-1|-|-|TRBJ2-7
TGCAGCGTCCTCGGACGGACCTACGAGCAGTACTTC
CSVLGRTYEQYF
>TRBV15|-|once|TRBJ1-5
TGTGCCACCAGCCCGGGGGGGGGCAATCAGCCCCAGCATTTT
CATSPGGGNQPQHF
>TRBV5-6|-|-|TRBJ1-2
TGTGCCAGCGGCACCGGGACAACTAACTATGGCTACACCTTC
CASGTGTTNYGYTF
>TRBV2|TRBD1|-|TRBJ1-2
TGTGCCAGCAGGGGACAGGTTGGTGACGGCTACACCTTC
CASRGQVGDGYTF
>TRBV4-1|TRBD1|-|TRBJ1-4
TGCGCCAGCAGGTCGACAGGGACAACTAATGAAAAACTGTTTTTT
CASRSTGTTNEKLFF
>TRBV9|-|-|TRBJ1-1
TGTGCCAGCAGCGTAGTCGACACTGAAGCTTTCTTT
CASSVVDTEAFF
>TRBV27|-|-|TRBJ2-7
TGTGCCAGCAGTCGACAGGCAGTCTACGAGCAGTACTTC
CASSRQAVYEQYF
>TRBV30|-|-|TRBJ2-7
TGTGCCTGGAACGGGGGCTCCTACGAGCAGTACTTC
CAWNGGSYEQYF
>TRBV5-6|-|-|TRBJ2-7
TGTGCCAGCAGCGTGACTTCCCGGGACTTTACCTACGAGCAGTACTTC
CASSVTSRDFTYEQYF
>TRBV6-6|-|-|TRBJ2-1
TGTGCCAGCAGTTATGGGTCAGTAGTATCGGATGAGCAGTTCTTC
CASSYGSVVSDEQFF
>TRBV6-1|TRBD2|-|TRBJ2-5
TGTGCCAGCAAGAGAGGACTAGATTACGAGACCCAGTACTTC
CASKRGLDYETQYF
>TRBV7-8|-|-|TRBJ1-2
TGTGCCAGCAGCTTAGAGGGGGGCAGGGGCTCGGATTATGGCTACACCTTC
CASSLEGGRGSDYGYTF
>TRBV14|TRBD1|-|TRBJ1-2
TGTGCCAGCAGCCAAGGGACAGGACAGGGAGGGGTCTATGGCTACACCTTC
CASSQGTGQGGVYGYTF
>TRBV5-6|-|-|TRBJ1-1
TGTGCCAGCGCCGGGGGTGAAGCTTTCTTT
CASAGGEAFF
>TRBV2|-|-|TRBJ1-1
TGTGCCAGTGCCAATAGGATGACTGAAGCTTTTTTT
CASANRMTEAFF
>TRBV19|TRBD2|-|TRBJ2-3
TGTGCCACCCAGACCGGGAGGTCCCCCACAGATACGCAGTATTTT
CATQTGRSPTDTQYF
>TRBV2|-|-|TRBJ2-3
TGTGCCAGCATGGGGGGGGCGGGCACAGATACGCAGTATTTT
CASMGGAGTDTQYF
>TRBV5-1|-|-|TRBJ1-1
TGCGCCAGCTCATTTCAGGGAAGGAACACTGAAGCTTTCTTT
CASSFQGRNTEAFF
>TRBV4-1|-|-|TRBJ2-3
TGCGCCAGCAGCCCAGCAGGGGAAGGGCTCCGGGGGCAGTATTTT
CASSPAGEGLRGQYF
>TRBV15|-|few|TRBJ2-7
TGTGCCACCAGCAGAGGACCCGATATCTACGAGCAGTACTTC
CATSRGPDIYEQYF
>TRBV14|-|-|TRBJ2-5
TGTGCCAGCAGCCAAACTCGAGTCCAAGAGACCCAGTACTTC
CASSQTRVQETQYF
>TRBV5-4|-|-|TRBJ2-5
TGTGCCAGCAGCTTGGTGGGCCTGGGACCGCATAGGGAGACCCAGTACTTC
CASSLVGLGPHRETQYF
>TRBV7-6|-|-|TRBJ1-2
TGTGCCAGCAGCTTAGCCCCTCTGGGAGACTCTAACTATGGCTACACCTTC
CASSLAPLGDSNYGYTF
>TRBV19|TRBD1|-|TRBJ1-1
TGTGCCAGTAGTATAGCAGGGGGGAACACTGAAGCTTTCTTT
CASSIAGGNTEAFF
>TRBV4-1|-|-|TRBJ2-7
TGCGCCAGCAGCCAAGAATGGTACGGGAACGAGCAGTACTTC
CASSQEWYGNEQYF
>TRBV29-1|-|-|TRBJ2-7
TGCAGCGTTGAAGGGGGCACCCTGAGCTCCTACGAGCAGTACTTC
CSVEGGTLSSYEQYF
>TRBV6-5|TRBD1|-|TRBJ2-7
TGTGCCAGCAGTTACTCCGAGACAGGGTCCTACGAGCAGTACTTC
CASSYSETGSYEQYF
>TRBV6-1|-|-|TRBJ1-1
TGTGCCAGCGAGAGACTTCCAGGGATTAGGACTGAAGCTTTCTTT
CASERLPGIRTEAFF